The text below deals with one T cell receptor (beta chain). This clonotype has only a few counts. Its antigen target is currently unknown. No much larger clone is present one base from it, and per-base qualities are unavailable. Receptors were amplified or captured by 5' RACE. Sequencing took place on an Illumina HiSeq 2000. A universal primer binding site was added through template switching, and the final cDNA carried a unique molecular identifier so that TCR cDNA molecules could be counted accurately. First-strand cDNA for TCR alpha and beta chains was synthesized from specific primers in the conserved constant-segment region. To control for contamination, every cDNA library was double barcoded, receiving both a SMART-Mk sample barcode and Illumina barcodes. TruSeq adapter sequences along with Illumina sample barcodes were introduced in two successive PCR steps. TCR alpha and beta cDNA libraries were sequenced on the Illumina HiSeq platform with custom primers. The original pipeline was this. Unique molecular identifiers were extracted from raw reads with MiGEC, and CDR3 positions were determined with MiXCR. Recombination models were inferred per individual with the repgenHMM and IGoR tools using an EM algorithm. Shared clonotype analysis was performed with the tcR package in R, normalizing sharing by the product of cloneset sizes. To study raw recombination free of thymic and clonal selection effects, out-of-frame nonproductive sequences were analyzed. The public reads were quality trimmed at Q25 with fastp and then assembled into clones with MiXCR by TCRdb, keeping productive beta chains. Every distinct CDR3 protein forms one entry, paired with its most common genes and DNA. TCRdb's processing, not the study's, gives the V and J calls here. This sample lists 700,000 to 950,000 distinct CDR3 sequences; roughly 12% were detected once. Around 1.6% of the sample is taken by the ten largest.

Every donor was a healthy Caucasian. The twin cohort comprised three pairs of female monozygotic twins, all aged roughly 18 to 30 years. Peripheral blood mononuclear cells were the source from which RNA for the TCR libraries was isolated. The data belong to a study of identical twins (dated by TCRdb to the mid-2010s). Background on the whole study: TCR alpha and beta repertoires from monozygotic twins, unrelated adults of various ages and cord blood were deep-sequenced to test whether fetal clonotypes persist. Replicate twin experiments were performed at different times using different library preparation protocols to rule out contamination.

The paper as a whole reports these results and caveats: Fewer insertions were carried by abundant cord blood beta clonotypes, a similar but weaker trend appeared in young adult naive repertoires, and no such trend appeared in memory repertoires. Compared with coincidental sharing between unrelated individuals, out-of-frame TCR alpha sequences shared between twins had an excess of sequences with low generation probability. Invariant T cells such as MAIT and iNKT could partly confound zero-insertion analyses, though diverse VJ usage argued against this for most clonotypes. Recombination models systematically underestimated out-of-frame TCR alpha sharing in monozygotic twins but agreed with sharing between unrelated individuals. Because the same donors could not be followed over many years, the conclusions depended on cross-sectional statistical analysis. Excess twin sharing in beta out-of-frame sequences was weaker because fewer shared sequences lowered the signal-to-noise ratio.

V is cut back by 0 bases and J by 2 bases, with 2 bases in the junction unmatched. Via the germline V gene, CDR1 is MDHEN and CDR2 SYDVKM. The CDR3 has 15 amino acids, counting the end cysteine and phenylalanine. Here the CDR3 DNA is all that survives: 45 bases in frame from base 1. This sample also appeared in a second study, on yellow fever vaccine responses in identical twins. The second study's authors report: The authors reported that the T cell response to vaccination in identical twins appeared partly convergent and partly personalized. The study precisely tracked vaccine-responding T cell clones in identical twins.

The sequence links TRBV28 to TRBJ2-3; 7 nucleotides in the junction match TRBD2. The sequence came from a woman between 18 and 29 years old in good health. The sequenced sample was PBMCs. CDR3 region: CASSLWRGTTDTQYF. The base sequence is TGTGCCAGCAGTTTATGGCGGGGGACCACAGATACGCAGTATTTT.